Sequencing of this TCR beta chain was carried out in a study of OX40 agonist ivuxolimab in advanced cancers. Regarding the study as a whole: In general, CD8+ T cells held more expanded clones than CD4+ did, on average. At 0.1-3.0 mg/kg, partial responders had clonal expansion among the lowest observed. In a subset of nonresponders, normalized T-cell clonal expansion was also low. Researchers did not establish what antigens the expanded peripheral T cells target.

Sequenced by immunoSEQ multiplex PCR; TCRdb stores in-frame clones only, minus some. The data hold 13,000 to 15,000 clones, with about 80% observed a single time. Germline lookup yields CDR1 MGHRA and CDR2 YSYEKL. The CDR3 extends over 12 amino acids. Trimming removed 4 bases from V and 4 bases from J, with 5 bases in between. As to this clone: Its antigen remains unknown.

The V and J genes are TRBV4-1 and TRBJ2-1; D uncertain. The TCR originated in an adult with an advanced solid tumor such as melanoma, head and neck, liver or kidney cancer. The material was CD4+ or CD8+ T cells sorted from blood, obtained in a trial of the OX40 agonist ivuxolimab. DNA of the CDR3: TGCGCCAGCAGCCTTGATTACAATGAGCAGTTCTTC. This codes for CASSLDYNEQFF.